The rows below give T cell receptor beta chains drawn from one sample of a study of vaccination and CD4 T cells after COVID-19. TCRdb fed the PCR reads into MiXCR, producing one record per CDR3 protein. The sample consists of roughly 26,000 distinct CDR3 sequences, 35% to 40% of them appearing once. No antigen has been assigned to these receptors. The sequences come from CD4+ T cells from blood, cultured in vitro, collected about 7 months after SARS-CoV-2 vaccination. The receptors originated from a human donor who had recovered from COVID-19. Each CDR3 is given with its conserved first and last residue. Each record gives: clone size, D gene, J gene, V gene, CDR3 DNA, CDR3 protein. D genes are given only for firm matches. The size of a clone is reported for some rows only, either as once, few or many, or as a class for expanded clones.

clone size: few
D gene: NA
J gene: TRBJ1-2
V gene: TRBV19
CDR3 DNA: TGTGCCAGTAGTAGTAACAGCAATGCCTATGGCTACACCTTC
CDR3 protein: CASSSNSNAYGYTF

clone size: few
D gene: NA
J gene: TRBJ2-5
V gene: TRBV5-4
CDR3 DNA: TGTGCCAGCAGCTTAGGAGGTGGGAGCCTCCAAGAGACCCAGTACTTC
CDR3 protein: CASSLGGGSLQETQYF

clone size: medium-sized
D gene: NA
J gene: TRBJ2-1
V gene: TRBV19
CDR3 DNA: TGTGCCAGTAGTATAGAACGAGTCGCCTACAATGAGCAGTTCTTC
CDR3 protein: CASSIERVAYNEQFF

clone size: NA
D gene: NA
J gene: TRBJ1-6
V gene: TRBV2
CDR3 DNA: TGTGCCAGCAGTGAGGGTTGGAGGGTTTATAATTCACCCCTCCACTTT
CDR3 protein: CASSEGWRVYNSPLHF

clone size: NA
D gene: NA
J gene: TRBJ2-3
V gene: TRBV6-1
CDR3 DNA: TGTGCCAGCAGGGGCACAGGGAGTACAGATACGCAGTATTTT
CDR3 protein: CASRGTGSTDTQYF

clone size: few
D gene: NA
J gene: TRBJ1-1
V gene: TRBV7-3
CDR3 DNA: TGTGCCAGCAGCCCCGTCACAGGATCTGAAGCTTTCTTT
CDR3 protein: CASSPVTGSEAFF

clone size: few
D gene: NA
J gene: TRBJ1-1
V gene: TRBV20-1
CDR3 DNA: TGCAGTGCGGACCGGGACGGAGAGTATGCTGAAGCTTTCTTT
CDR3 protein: CSADRDGEYAEAFF

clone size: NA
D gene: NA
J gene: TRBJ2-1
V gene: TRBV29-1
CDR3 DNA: TGCAGCGCCCCGACAGACAATGAGCAGTTCTTC
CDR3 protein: CSAPTDNEQFF

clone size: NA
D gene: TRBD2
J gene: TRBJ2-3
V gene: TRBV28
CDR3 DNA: TGTGCCAGCACCGGGACTAGCGGGGGCACAGATACGCAGTATTTT
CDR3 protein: CASTGTSGGTDTQYF

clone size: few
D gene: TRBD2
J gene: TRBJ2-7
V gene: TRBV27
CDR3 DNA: TGTGCCAGCAGTAAACTAGCGGAGGCCTACGAGCAGTACTTC
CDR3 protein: CASSKLAEAYEQYF

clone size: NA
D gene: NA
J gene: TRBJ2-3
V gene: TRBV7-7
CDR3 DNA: TGTGCCAGCAGTTTAGGGACGGGTCCTAGCACAGATACGCAGTATTTT
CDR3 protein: CASSLGTGPSTDTQYF

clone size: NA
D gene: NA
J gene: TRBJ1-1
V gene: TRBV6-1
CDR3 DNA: TGTGCCAGCTCTGTGTGGGGACAGAACACTGAAGCTTTCTTT
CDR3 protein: CASSVWGQNTEAFF

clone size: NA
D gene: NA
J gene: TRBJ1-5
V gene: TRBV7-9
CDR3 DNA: TGTGCCAGCAGCTTAGCCGAGAGCCAGCCCCAGCATTTT
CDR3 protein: CASSLAESQPQHF

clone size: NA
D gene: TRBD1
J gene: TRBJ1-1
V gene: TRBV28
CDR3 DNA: TGTGCCAGCCCGACCAGGTTGGGACAGGGTGATATGAACACTGAAGCTTTCTTT
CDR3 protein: CASPTRLGQGDMNTEAFF

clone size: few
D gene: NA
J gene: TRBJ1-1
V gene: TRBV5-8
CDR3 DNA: TGTGCCAGCAGCTTGGGGGTTGGGCTCCCGGGCACTGAAGCTTTCTTT
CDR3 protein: CASSLGVGLPGTEAFF

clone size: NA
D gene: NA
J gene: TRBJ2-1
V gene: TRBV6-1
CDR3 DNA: TGTGCCAGCAGTGAAATGGGTGCCAGGGGAGCTAATGAGCAGTTCTTC
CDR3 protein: CASSEMGARGANEQFF

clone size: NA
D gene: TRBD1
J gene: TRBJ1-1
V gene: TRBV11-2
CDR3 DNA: TGTGCCAGCAGCGCCCAGACAGGGGGCCGGACTGAAGCTTTCTTT
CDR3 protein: CASSAQTGGRTEAFF

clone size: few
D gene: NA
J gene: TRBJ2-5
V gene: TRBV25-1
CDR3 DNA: TGTGCCAGCAGTGAATTTAGTGGATCCGTCCGGGAGACCCAGTACTTC
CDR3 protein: CASSEFSGSVRETQYF

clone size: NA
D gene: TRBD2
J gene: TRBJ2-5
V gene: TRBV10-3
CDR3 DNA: TGTGCCATCAGTGTGGTTAGCGGGGACCTCCAAGAGACCCAGTACTTC
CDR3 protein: CAISVVSGDLQETQYF

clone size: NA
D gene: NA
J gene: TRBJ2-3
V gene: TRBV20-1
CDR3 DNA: TGCAGTGCTAGAGTTGGTACGCAGTATTTT
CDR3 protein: CSARVGTQYF

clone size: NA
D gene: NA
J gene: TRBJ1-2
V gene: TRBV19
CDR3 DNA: TGTGCCAGTAGAAACAGTTTCGGCTACACCTTC
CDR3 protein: CASRNSFGYTF

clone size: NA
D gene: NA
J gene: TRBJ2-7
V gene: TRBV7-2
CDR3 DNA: TGTGCCAGCAGCTTAGCGGCGGTCTCCTACGAGCAGTACTTC
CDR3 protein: CASSLAAVSYEQYF

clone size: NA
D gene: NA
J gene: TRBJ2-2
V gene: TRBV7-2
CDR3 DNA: TGTGCCAGCAGCCCGCAGTCGAACACCGGGGAGCTGTTTTTT
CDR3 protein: CASSPQSNTGELFF

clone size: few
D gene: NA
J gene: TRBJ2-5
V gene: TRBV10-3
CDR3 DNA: TGTGCCTCCCCCAGGGCAATCCAAGAGACCCAGTACTTC
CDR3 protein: CASPRAIQETQYF

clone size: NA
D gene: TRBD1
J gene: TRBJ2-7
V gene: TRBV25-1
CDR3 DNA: TGTGCCAGCAGTCCCGCCAACAGGGGGTCCTACGAGCAGTACTTC
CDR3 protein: CASSPANRGSYEQYF

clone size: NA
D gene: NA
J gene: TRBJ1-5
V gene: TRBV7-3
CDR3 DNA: TGTGCCAACAGCCTGGCACACGGGCAGCCCCAGCATTTT
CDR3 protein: CANSLAHGQPQHF

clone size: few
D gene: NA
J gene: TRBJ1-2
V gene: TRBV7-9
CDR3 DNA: TGTGCCAGCAGCTCCGGGAGTTTAAACTATGGCTACACCTTC
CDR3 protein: CASSSGSLNYGYTF

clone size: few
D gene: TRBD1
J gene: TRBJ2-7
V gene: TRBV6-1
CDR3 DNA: TGTGCCAGCACTGGGGGACAGCACTACGAGCAGTACTTC
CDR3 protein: CASTGGQHYEQYF

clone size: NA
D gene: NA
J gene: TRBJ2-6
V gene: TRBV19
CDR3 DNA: TGTGCCAGTAGTATCAGGACCGGAGGTTCTGGGGCCAACGTCCTGACTTTC
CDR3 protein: CASSIRTGGSGANVLTF

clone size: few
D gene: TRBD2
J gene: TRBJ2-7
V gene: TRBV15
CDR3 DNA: TGTGCCACCAGTTACGGGACTAGCGACGAGCAGTACTTC
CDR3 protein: CATSYGTSDEQYF

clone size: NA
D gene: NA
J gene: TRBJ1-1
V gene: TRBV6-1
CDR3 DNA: TGTGCCAGCATAAGATACAGGGACGTGACTGAAGCTTTCTTT
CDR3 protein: CASIRYRDVTEAFF

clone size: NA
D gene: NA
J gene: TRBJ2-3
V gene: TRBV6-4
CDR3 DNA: TGTGCCAGCAGTGACGGGGAAACAACGCAGTATTTT
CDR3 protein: CASSDGETTQYF

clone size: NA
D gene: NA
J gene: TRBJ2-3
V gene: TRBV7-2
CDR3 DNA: TGTGCCAGCAGCCAAGAGTGGGGCGGGCAGTATTTT
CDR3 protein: CASSQEWGGQYF

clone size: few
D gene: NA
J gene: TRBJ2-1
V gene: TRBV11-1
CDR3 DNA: TGTGCCAGCAGCTTAAGGTTCGGCGGAACCTACAATGAGCAGTTCTTC
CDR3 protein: CASSLRFGGTYNEQFF

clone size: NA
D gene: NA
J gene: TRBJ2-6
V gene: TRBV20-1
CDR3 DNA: TGCAGTGCCACGTCGGGGGTAGGGGCCAACGTCCTGACTTTC
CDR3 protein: CSATSGVGANVLTF

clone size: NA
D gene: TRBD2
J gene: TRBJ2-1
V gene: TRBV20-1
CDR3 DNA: TGCAGTGCTTGGACTAGCACAAGGGGCTACAATGAGCAGTTCTTC
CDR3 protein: CSAWTSTRGYNEQFF

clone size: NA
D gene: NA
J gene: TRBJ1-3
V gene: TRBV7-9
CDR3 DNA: TGTGCCAGCAGCCCACCAGGGGTACCTGGAAACACCATATATTTT
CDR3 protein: CASSPPGVPGNTIYF

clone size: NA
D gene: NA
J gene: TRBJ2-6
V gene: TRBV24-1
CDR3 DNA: TGTGCCACCAGTGCCTCAAGATGGCAGGGTAGGGGTGGGGCCAACGTCCTGACTTTC
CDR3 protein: CATSASRWQGRGGANVLTF

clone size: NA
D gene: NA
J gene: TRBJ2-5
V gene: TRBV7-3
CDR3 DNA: TGTGCCAGCAGCTTCCGCCCGGGGGCCAGGGAGACCCAGTACTTC
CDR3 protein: CASSFRPGARETQYF

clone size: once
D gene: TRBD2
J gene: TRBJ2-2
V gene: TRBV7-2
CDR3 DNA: TGTGCCAGCAGCCGAACGACTAGCGGGAGGAACACCGGGGAGCTGTTTTTT
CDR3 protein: CASSRTTSGRNTGELFF

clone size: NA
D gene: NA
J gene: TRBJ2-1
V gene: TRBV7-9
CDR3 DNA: TGTGCCAGCAGCCCGCCCAACGGAGGGGAGCAGTTCTTC
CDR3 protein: CASSPPNGGEQFF

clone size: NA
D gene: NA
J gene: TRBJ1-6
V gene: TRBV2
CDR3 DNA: TGTGCCAGCAATGGGCAGAATAATTCACCCCCCCACTTT
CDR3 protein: CASNGQNNSPPHF

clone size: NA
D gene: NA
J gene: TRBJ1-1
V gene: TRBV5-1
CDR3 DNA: TGCGCCAGCAGCGGGGAGAACACTGAAGCTTTCTTT
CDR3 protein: CASSGENTEAFF

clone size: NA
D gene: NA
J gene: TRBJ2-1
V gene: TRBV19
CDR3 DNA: TGTGCCAGTAGTATAAAACAGGGCTACAATGAGCAGTTCTTC
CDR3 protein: CASSIKQGYNEQFF

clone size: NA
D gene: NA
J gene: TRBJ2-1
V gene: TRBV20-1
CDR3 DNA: TGCAGTGCTAGAGGAGGGGGAGTGGTGAATGAGCAGTTCTTC
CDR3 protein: CSARGGGVVNEQFF

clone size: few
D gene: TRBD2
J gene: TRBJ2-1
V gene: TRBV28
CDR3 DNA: TGTGCCAGCAGTTTACTAGCGGGAGGGCTCAATGAGCAGTTCTTC
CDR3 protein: CASSLLAGGLNEQFF